This T cell receptor (beta chain) was recorded in a study of T cell responses to AZD1222 COVID-19 vaccine. General study results and limits: It was only a handful of AZD1222 recipients who were seropositive at baseline. The CD4 TCRs associated with vaccination extended across spike and predominated at 160-218 and 743-854.

This clone has only one observation. Antigen: not known. Generated by immunoSEQ multiplex PCR, the TCRdb table keeps only in-frame clones and is missing some. The sample contains roughly 150,000 clones, approximately 91% of which appear only once. Germline CDR1 is DFQATT and CDR2 is SNEGSKA (reference sequence). CDR3 length equals 11 residues. Trimming shortened V by 3 bases and J by 5 bases, and 7 bases separated the two germline ends. The rearrangement links TRBV20-1 to TRBJ2-5, with unresolved D. This sequence originates from an adult who received the AZD1222 COVID-19 vaccine. This material consisted of peripheral blood, taken 28 days after the second AZD1222 dose. In DNA, the CDR3 is TGCAGTGCTAGGTTCAGTGAGACCCAGTACTTC. Protein product: CSARFSETQYF.